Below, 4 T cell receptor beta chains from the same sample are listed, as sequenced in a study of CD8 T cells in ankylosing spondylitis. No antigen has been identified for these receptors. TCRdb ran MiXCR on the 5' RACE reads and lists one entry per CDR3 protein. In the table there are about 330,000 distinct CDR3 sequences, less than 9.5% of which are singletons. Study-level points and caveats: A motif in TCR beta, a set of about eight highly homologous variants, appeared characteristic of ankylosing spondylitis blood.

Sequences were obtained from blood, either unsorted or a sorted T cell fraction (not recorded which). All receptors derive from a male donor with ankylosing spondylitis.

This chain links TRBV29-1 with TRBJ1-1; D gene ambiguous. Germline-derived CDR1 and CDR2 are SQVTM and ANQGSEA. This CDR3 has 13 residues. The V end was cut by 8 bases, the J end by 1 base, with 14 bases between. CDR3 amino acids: CSLTRAQNTEAFF. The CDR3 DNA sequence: TGCAGCCTGACCCGGGCCCAGAACACTGAAGCTTTCTTT.

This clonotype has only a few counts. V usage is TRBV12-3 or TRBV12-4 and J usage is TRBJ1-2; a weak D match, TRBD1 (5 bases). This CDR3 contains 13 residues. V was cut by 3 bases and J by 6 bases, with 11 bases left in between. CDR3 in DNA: TGTGCCAGCAGTTTCCAGGGTGTCGATGGCTACACCTTC. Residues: CASSFQGVDGYTF.

In nucleotides, the CDR3 is TGTGCCAGCAGCCTAGGGGACGCCCGAGGCACCGGGGAGCTGTTTTTT. It yields the protein CASSLGDARGTGELFF. The chain is built from TRBV7-7 and TRBJ2-2; D tentatively fits TRBD1 or TRBD2 (5 bases each). This CDR3 comprises 16 residues. Trimming cost V 5 bases and J 4 bases, with 17 bases left between them. Germline V gene sequence: CDR1 SSHAT, CDR2 FNYEAQ (reference sequence).

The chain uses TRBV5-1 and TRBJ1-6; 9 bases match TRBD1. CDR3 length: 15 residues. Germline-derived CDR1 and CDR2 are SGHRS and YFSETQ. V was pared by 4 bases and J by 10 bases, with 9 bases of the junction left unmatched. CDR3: CASSLDRGESSPLHF. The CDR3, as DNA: TGCGCCAGCAGCCTGGACAGGGGCGAAAGCTCACCCCTCCACTTT.